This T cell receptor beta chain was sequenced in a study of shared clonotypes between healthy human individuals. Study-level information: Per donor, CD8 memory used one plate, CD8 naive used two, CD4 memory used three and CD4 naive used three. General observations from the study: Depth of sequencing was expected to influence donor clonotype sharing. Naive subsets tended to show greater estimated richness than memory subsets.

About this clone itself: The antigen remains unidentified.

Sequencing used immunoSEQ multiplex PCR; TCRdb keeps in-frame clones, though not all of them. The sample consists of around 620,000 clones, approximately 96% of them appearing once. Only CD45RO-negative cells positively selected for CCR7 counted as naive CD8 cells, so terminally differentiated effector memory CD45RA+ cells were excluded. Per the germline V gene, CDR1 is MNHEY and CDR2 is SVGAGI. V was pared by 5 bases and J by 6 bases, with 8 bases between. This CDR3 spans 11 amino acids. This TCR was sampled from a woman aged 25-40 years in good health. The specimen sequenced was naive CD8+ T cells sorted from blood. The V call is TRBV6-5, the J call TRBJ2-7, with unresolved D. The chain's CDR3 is CASSTALEQYF. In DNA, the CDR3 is TGTGCCAGCAGTACCGCCCTCGAGCAGTACTTC.